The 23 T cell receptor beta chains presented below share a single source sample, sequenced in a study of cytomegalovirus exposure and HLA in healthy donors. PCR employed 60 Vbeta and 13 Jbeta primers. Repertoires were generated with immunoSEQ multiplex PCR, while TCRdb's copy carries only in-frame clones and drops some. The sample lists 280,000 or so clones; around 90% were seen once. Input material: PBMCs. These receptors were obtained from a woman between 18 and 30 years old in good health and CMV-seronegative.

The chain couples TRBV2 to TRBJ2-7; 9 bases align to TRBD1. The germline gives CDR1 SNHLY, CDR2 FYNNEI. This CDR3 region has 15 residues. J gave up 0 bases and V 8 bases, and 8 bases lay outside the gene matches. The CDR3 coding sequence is TGTGCCAGCGGAACAGGGGGCCTCAGCTCCTACGAGCAGTACTTC. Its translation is CASGTGGLSSYEQYF.

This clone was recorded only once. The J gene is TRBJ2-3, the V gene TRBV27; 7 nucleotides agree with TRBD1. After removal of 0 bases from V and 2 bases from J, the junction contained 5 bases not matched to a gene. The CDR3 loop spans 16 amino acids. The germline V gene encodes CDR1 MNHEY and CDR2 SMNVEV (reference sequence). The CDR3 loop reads CASSLSWTGYTDTQYF. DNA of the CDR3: TGTGCCAGCAGTTTATCTTGGACAGGCTACACAGATACGCAGTATTTT.

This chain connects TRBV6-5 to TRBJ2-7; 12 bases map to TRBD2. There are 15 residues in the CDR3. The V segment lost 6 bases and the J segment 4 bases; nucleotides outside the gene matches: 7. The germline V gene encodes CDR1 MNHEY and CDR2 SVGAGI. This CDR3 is CASSRRTSGTYEQYF. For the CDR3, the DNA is TGTGCCAGCAGCCGACGGACTAGCGGGACTTACGAGCAGTACTTC.

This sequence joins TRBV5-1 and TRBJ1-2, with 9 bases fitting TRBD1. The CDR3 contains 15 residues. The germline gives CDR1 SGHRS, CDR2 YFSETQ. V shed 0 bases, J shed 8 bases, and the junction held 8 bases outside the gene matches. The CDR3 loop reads CASSLAGGTGSGYTF. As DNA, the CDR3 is TGCGCCAGCAGCTTGGCCGGAGGGACAGGGAGCGGCTACACCTTC.

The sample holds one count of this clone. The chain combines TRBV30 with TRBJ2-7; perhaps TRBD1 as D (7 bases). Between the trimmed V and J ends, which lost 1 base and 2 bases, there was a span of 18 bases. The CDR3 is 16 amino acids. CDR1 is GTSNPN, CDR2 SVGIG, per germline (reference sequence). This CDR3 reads CAWSGLPTRGAYEQYF. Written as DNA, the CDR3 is TGTGCCTGGAGTGGGCTCCCCACCAGGGGGGCCTACGAGCAGTACTTC.

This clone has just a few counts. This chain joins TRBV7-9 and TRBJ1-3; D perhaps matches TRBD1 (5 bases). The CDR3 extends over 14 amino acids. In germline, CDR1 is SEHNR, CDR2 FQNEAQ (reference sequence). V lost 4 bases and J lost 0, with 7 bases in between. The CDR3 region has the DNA TGTGCCAGCAGCTCCGGGGGCTCTGGAAACACCATATATTTT. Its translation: CASSSGGSGNTIYF.

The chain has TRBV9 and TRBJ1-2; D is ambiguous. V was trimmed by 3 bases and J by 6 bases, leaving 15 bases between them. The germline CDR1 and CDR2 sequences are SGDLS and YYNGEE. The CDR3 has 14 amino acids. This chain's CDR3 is CASSERPEPNGYTF. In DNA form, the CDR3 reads TGTGCCAGCAGCGAACGCCCCGAACCTAATGGCTACACCTTC.

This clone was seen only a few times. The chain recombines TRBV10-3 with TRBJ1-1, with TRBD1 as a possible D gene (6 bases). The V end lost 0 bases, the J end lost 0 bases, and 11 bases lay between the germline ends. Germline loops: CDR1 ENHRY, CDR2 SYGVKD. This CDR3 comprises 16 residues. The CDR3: CAISESDSYMNTEAFF. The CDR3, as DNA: TGTGCCATCAGTGAGTCGGACAGCTACATGAACACTGAAGCTTTCTTT.

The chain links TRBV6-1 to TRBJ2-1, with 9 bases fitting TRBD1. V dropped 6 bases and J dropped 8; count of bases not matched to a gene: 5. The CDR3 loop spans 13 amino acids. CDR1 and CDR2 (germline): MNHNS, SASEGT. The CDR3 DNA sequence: TGTGCCAGCAGCGAGGACAGGGGAGATGAGCAGTTCTTC. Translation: CASSEDRGDEQFF.

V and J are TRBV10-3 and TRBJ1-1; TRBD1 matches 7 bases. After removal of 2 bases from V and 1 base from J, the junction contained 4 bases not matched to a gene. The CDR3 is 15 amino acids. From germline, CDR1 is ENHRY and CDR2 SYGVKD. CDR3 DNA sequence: TGTGCCATCAGTGAGCCGGGACAGAGGAACACTGAAGCTTTCTTT. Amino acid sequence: CAISEPGQRNTEAFF.

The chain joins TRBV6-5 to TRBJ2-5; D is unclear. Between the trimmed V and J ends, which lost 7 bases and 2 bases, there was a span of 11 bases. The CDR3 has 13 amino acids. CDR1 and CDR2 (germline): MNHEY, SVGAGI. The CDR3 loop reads CASTPIGQETQYF. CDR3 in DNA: TGTGCCAGCACCCCTATCGGGCAAGAGACCCAGTACTTC.

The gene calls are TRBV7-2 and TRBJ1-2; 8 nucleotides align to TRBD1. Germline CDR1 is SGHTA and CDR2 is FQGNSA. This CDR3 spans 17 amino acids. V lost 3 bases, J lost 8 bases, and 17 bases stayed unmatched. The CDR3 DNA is TGTGCCAGCAGCTTTGGATTTCTCCAGGGGGCCGGGAAAGGCTACACCTTC. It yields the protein CASSFGFLQGAGKGYTF.

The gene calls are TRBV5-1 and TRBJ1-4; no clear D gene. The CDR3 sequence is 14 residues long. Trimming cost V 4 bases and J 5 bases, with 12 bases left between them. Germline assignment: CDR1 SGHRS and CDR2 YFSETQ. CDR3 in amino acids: CASSRAGENEKLFF. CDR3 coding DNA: TGCGCCAGCAGCCGGGCGGGCGAGAATGAAAAACTGTTTTTT.

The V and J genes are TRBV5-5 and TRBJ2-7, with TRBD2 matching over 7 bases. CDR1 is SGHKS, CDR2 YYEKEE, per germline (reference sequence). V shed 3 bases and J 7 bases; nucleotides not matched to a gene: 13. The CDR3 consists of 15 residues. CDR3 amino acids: CASSSLSGPLGEQYF. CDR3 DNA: TGTGCCAGCAGCTCACTTAGCGGGCCGCTCGGAGAGCAGTACTTC.

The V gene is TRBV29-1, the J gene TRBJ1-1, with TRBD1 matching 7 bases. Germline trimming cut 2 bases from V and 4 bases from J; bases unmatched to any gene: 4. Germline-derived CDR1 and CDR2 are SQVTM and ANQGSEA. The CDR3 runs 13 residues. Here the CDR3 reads CSVERGQRTEAFF. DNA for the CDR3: TGCAGCGTTGAAAGGGGGCAGCGCACTGAAGCTTTCTTT.

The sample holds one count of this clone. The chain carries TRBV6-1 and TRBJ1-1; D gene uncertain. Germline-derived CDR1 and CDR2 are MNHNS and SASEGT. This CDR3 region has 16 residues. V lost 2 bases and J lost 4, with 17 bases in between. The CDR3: CASSEIRGSGSTEAFF. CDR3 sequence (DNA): TGTGCCAGCAGTGAAATCCGGGGATCTGGGAGCACTGAAGCTTTCTTT.

The DNA for the CDR3 is TGTGCCAGCAGTGTCTTTTTGGTGGGGGGTGATGAGCAGTTCTTC. Encoded protein: CASSVFLVGGDEQFF. The chain carries TRBV2 and TRBJ2-1; tentative D call: TRBD2 (6 bases). V was clipped by 4 bases and J by 8 bases, with 18 bases between them. CDR1 is SNHLY and CDR2 is FYNNEI in the germline V gene. There are 15 residues in the CDR3.

The CDR3: CASSSTGTGGIGNTIYF. CDR3 sequence (DNA): TGTGCCAGCAGCTCCACTGGGACAGGGGGCATTGGAAACACCATATATTTT. The rearrangement joins TRBV9 to TRBJ1-3; TRBD1 agrees at 12 bases. Germline loops: CDR1 SGDLS, CDR2 YYNGEE. With V trimmed by 4 bases and J by 3 bases, 8 bases remained unmatched. The CDR3 has 17 residues.

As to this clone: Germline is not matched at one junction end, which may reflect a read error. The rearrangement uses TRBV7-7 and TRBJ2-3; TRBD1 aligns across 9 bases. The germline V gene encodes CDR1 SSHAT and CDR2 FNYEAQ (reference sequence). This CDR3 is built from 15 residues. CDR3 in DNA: TGTGCTAGCAGCTTAGGGGACAGGGTACCAGATACGCAGTATTTT. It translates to CASSLGDRVPDTQYF.

The chain's CDR3 is CASSQANYNEQFF. The CDR3 nucleotides are TGTGCCAGCAGCCAGGCTAACTACAATGAGCAGTTCTTC. The chain couples TRBV11-3 to TRBJ2-1; D not certain. The CDR3 is made up of 13 amino acids. Germline V gives CDR1 SGHNT, CDR2 YENEEA. Trimming took off 5 bases at V and 3 bases at J, with 8 bases between the two ends.

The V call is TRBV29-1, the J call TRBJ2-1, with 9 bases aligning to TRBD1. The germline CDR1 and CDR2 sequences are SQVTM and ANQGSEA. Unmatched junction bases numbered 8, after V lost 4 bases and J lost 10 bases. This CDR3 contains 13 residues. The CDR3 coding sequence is TGCAGCGTTGTGTTACGGACAGGGGTCGAGCAGTTCTTC. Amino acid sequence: CSVVLRTGVEQFF.

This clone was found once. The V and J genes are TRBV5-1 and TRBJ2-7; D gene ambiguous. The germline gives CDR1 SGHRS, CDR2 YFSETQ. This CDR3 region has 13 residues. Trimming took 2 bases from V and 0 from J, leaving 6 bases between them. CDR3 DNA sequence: TGCGCCAGCAGCTTTACAAGCTCCTACGAGCAGTACTTC. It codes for CASSFTSSYEQYF.

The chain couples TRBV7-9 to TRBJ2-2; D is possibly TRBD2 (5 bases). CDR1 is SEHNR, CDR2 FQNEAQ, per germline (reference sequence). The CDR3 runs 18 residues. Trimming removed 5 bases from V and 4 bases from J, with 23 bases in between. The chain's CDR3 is CASSPFRGEGSSTGELFF. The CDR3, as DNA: TGTGCCAGCAGCCCTTTTCGGGGTGAAGGGAGCAGCACCGGGGAGCTGTTTTTT.